The text below deals with one TCR beta chain. The antigen remains unidentified. Trimming took 4 bases from V and 1 from J, leaving 7 bases between them. The CDR3 has 13 amino acids. In germline, CDR1 is KGHSH, CDR2 LQKENI. The data stem from a study of long-term antiretroviral therapy in people with HIV. Findings and caveats of the study: CDR3 lengths in HIV samples spanned a narrower range than controls. Post-ART, diversity grew, though it stayed under transplant donor control levels.

Investigators performed immunoSEQ version v3.0 at survey level. Profiled with immunoSEQ multiplex PCR; TCRdb holds only in-frame clones, not every one. The sample has 30,000 to 40,000 clones; 83% are singletons. The chain recombines TRBV18 with TRBJ1-1; no clear D. The starting material was unsorted PBMCs, obtained 0.4 years before starting antiretroviral therapy. The TCR comes from a man aged 18-30 years with HIV. CDR3 bases: TGTGCCAGCTCACTAGCCCCGAACACTGAAGCTTTCTTT. Translating gives CASSLAPNTEAFF.